This T cell receptor beta chain was captured in a study of naive and memory T cell subsets (dated by TCRdb to the late 2010s). About the study as a whole: The study applied an open-source, UMI-based TCR alpha and beta sequencing pipeline to sorted naive and memory peripheral blood T cell subsets. RNA was DNase-treated and reverse transcribed with TCR constant-region primers, mostly using SuperScript III. The functional CMV T cell responses agreed completely with IgG serology results. Results and caveats for the whole study, not just this receptor: No ground truth was available to validate the repertoire findings for the naive and memory subsets. After error correction, over 90% of naive TCR sequences appeared only once, giving much steeper abundance distributions than memory subsets. Clonotypes were defined as single alpha or beta chain sequences, not paired alpha/beta receptors. In both CD4 and CD8 cells, the Gini index increased while Shannon and inverse Simpson diversity decreased from naive through CM, EM and EMRA. A power law was followed by TCR abundance, with an exponent that differed between naive and memory subsets but was consistent across the three individuals. RNA-based TCR counts may be influenced by expression changes linked to T cell activation and differentiation.

The protocol used for the library was UMI-ligation and nested PCR. To cover both TRBC1 and TRBC2, the beta constant-region primer consisted of an equimolar mix of two oligonucleotides. Four rounds of PCR were used to amplify ligated cDNA, with nested alpha and beta constant-region primers being used together with the SP2 primer. T4 RNA ligase 1 ligated a single-stranded oligonucleotide carrying the SP2 primer and a 12-nucleotide UMI to the cDNA 3' end. Incubation of the ligation reaction lasted roughly 18-24 hours at 16 degrees C. PCR2 was typically run as a SYBR Green qPCR and stopped at a predetermined threshold to prevent over-amplification. Apart from the first purification, every purification step used Agencourt AMPure XP magnetic beads. Library amounts were measured by Qubit and library quality was assessed on a TapeStation, where the main peak was expected at around 650 bp. Pooled libraries were sequenced on an Illumina MiSeq with v2 2x251 paired-end kits, typically giving roughly 0.95-2.1 million reads per sample. Libraries were pooled at about 4.3 nM per sample, and 5-7% PhiX was added to improve cluster recognition. The source study handled its data this way. Using tag matching that tolerated one base-pair mismatch, Decombinator assigned V and J genes to FASTQ reads that had been processed by Demultiplexor. UMIs were used by Collapsinator to correct both sequencing errors and frequency errors arising from PCR heterogeneity. CDR3Translator translated TCRs and extracted CDR3s from the conserved cysteine to the FGXG phenylalanine, flagging non-productive sequences. Repertoires were subsampled to equal numbers of UMI-defined TCRs before Gini, Shannon entropy and inverse Simpson indices were calculated. Within the linear range, a power law was fitted by maximum likelihood to the distributions of clonotype abundance. Similar UMI counts, unique TCR numbers and clonal distributions were obtained with the pipeline and with MIGEC on one naive CD8 sample. A set of 7,322 CMV-associated CDR3 sequences, compiled from VDJdb and a published dataset, was used to search the repertoires. Using fastp trimming at Q25 and MiXCR clonotype assembly, TCRdb reanalyzed the public sequencing data and kept in-frame beta chains. Rows matching on CDR3 protein sequence are summarized as one entry with the most common DNA and genes. TCRdb's processing, not the authors', yielded these V and J calls. This sample lists about 120,000 distinct CDR3 sequences; roughly 36% were detected once. The ten largest account for approximately 0.9% of the sample.

TCR alpha and beta chain libraries were amplified separately from the second PCR step onward. Donor CMV status was determined by IFNgamma production from CD4+ T cells after overnight stimulation of fresh PBMCs with CMV viral lysate. CD4 T cells were positively selected with Miltenyi beads, followed by positive selection of CD8 T cells from the CD4-negative fraction. Cells were stained for CD3, CD4, CD8, CD45RA, CD27 and a live/dead dye and were sorted on a BD Aria II into four subsets based on CD45RA and CD27. A few healthy volunteers provided blood, and the blood of each volunteer was split into CD4 and CD8 T cells and then into four differentiation subsets. Around 110 ml of peripheral blood was taken from each donor, and PBMC were separated by density-gradient centrifugation on Ficoll-Paque PLUS. Sorted cells were lysed in RLT buffer, after which RNA was extracted using a Qiagen RNeasy kit and stored at -80 degrees C.

With respect to this clonotype: Its binding antigen is unknown. Germline and junction disagree at one end, which may indicate a read error.

From a lookup of the germline V gene (reference sequence), CDR1 and CDR2 are DFQATT and SNEGSKA. Counted from cysteine to phenylalanine, this CDR3 has 12 amino acids. The read is trimmed to its CDR3 DNA, 36 bases read in frame from base 1. Sequencing used central memory CD4+ T cells from blood. The sample's cell subset or site, from its label and the paper: central memory, CD45RA- CD27+. This TCR came from a human donor in good health. The chain is assembled from TRBV20-1 and TRBJ1-4; the D gene assignment is ambiguous. The bases are TGCAGTGCTAGAGATACGGGCGAAAACCTGTTTTTT. Its translation reads: CSARDTGENLFF.